This T cell receptor (beta chain) was observed in a study of T cells in Graves' hyperthyroidism and ophthalmopathy. Study results and limitations: Ophthalmopathy got predicted by the model a median 6.5 months before its onset.

Germline V gene lookup returns CDR1 SGHAT and CDR2 FQNNGV. There are 12 residues in the CDR3. The V end was cut by 2 bases, the J end by 7 bases, with 6 bases between. Ophthalmopathy patients all had a Clinical Activity Score of at least 3, a NOSPECS grade of at least 4 and disease under 3 months old. Amplification of TCR beta CDR3 regions used RNA as the template. Primed by the HTBI set, a first-round RT-PCR was run on the TCR CDR3. In TCRdb, the multiplex PCR reads were re-called with MiXCR into one record per CDR3 protein. Here the sample spans about 380,000 distinct CDR3 sequences, roughly 14% being singletons. This clonotype was seen many times. Its antigen remains unknown.

This chain connects TRBV11-2 to TRBJ2-1; D is unresolved. This TCR was sampled from a woman in her 30s with Graves' ophthalmopathy. Material: blood. CDR3 sequence reads: CASSLKGNEQFF. The CDR3, as DNA: TGTGCCAGCAGCTTAAAGGGAAATGAGCAGTTCTTC.